This TCR beta chain was identified in a study of blood T cell repertoires in COVID-19. Overall study context: The United States, Italy and Spain were the sources of the acute and convalescent COVID-19 samples. T cells, B-cell-depleted T cells, or PBMCs supplied cDNA or gDNA.

Trimming cost V 4 bases and J 7 bases; bases outside gene matches: 17. This CDR3 has 18 residues. Germline lookup yields CDR1 LNHDA and CDR2 SQIVND (reference sequence). Per the original methods: Reference gene primer amplification gave nucleated cell count estimates. The method was immunoSEQ multiplex PCR; TCRdb's version includes in-frame clones alone and lacks a portion of them. V and J calls and clone size are given by that table; D and trimming were obtained from the DNA. This table holds 50,000 to 60,000 clones, 83% found once. The rearrangement joins TRBV19 to TRBJ2-4; the match to TRBD1 covers 9 bases. Sequences were obtained from peripheral blood. The source is a man between 40 and 49 years old with acute or convalescent COVID-19. CDR3 sequence reads: CASSTPIRGTGGENIQYF. The DNA of the CDR3 is TGTGCCAGTAGTACTCCAATTCGCGGAACAGGGGGCGAGAACATTCAGTACTTC.